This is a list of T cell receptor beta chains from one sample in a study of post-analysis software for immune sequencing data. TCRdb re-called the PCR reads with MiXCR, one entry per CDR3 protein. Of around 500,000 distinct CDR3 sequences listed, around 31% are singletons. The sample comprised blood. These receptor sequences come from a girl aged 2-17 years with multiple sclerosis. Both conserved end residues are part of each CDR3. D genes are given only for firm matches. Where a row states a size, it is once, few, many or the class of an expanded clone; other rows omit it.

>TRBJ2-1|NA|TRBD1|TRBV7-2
TGTGCCAGCAGTTTACAGGGGTTAAATGGATATGAGCAGTTCTTC
CASSLQGLNGYEQFF
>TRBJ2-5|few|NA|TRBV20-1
TGCAGTGCTAGACAGTTCCCGTACCAAGAGACCCAGTACTTC
CSARQFPYQETQYF
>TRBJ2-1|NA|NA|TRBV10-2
TGCGCCAGCAGTGACGTCGAAAAAAGGACAAACTACAATGAGCAGTTCTTC
CASSDVEKRTNYNEQFF
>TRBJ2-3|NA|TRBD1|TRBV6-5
TGTGCCAGCAGTTCGGGACAGGGTGCTAGCACAGATATGCAGTATTTT
CASSSGQGASTDMQYF
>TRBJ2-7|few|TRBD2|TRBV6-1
TGTGCCAGCAGTGAAGCGTGGGGACTAGAAATGGGCGAGCAGTACTTC
CASSEAWGLEMGEQYF
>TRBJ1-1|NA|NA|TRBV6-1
TGTGCCAGCAGTGAGACCTCCGGGATCGACACTGAAGCTTTCTTT
CASSETSGIDTEAFF
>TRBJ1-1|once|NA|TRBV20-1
TGCAGTGCTGCCGGGATAGGGAACACTGAAGCTTTCTTT
CSAAGIGNTEAFF
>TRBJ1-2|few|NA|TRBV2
TGTGCCAGCAGTAGGGCCACCTCGCGCTATGGCTACACCTTC
CASSRATSRYGYTF
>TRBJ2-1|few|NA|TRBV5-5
TGTGCCAGCAGCTTGGATGGAGAGGGGTTATACAATGAGCAGTTCTTC
CASSLDGEGLYNEQFF
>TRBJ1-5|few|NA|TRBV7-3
TGTGCCAGCAGCTTAGAGACCAGGGGAGGACAGCCCCAGCATTTT
CASSLETRGGQPQHF
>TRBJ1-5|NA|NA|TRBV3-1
TGTGCCAGCAGCCAAGGCAGAAGTTTCAACCAGCCCCAGCATTTT
CASSQGRSFNQPQHF
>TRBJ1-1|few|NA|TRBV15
TGTGCCACCAGCAGGAGGGGTGGGGGCACTGAAGCTTTCTTT
CATSRRGGGTEAFF
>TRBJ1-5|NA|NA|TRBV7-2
TGTGCCAGCAGCTTTTTGGGAGGCCCACATCAGCCCCAGCATTTT
CASSFLGGPHQPQHF
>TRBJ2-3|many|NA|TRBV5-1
TGCGCCAGCAGCTTGGCCCCACGAGATACGCAGTATTTT
CASSLAPRDTQYF
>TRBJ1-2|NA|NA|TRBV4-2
TGTGCCAGCAGCCAAGCTACTCAGATCATGCGTGGCTACACCTTC
CASSQATQIMRGYTF
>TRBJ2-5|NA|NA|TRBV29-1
TGCAGCGTTGCGCCCACAGATCCTCGAGGGGCCCAGTACTTC
CSVAPTDPRGAQYF
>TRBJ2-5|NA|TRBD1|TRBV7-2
TGTGCCAGCACCACCGGGACAGGGGGAGAGACCCAGTACTTC
CASTTGTGGETQYF
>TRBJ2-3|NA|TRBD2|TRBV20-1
TGCAGTGCTACCGCCCCTAGCGGGGGGGCGTCCACAGATACGCAGTATTTT
CSATAPSGGASTDTQYF